This T cell receptor beta chain was sequenced during a study of Ad26.COV2.S vaccination and SARS-CoV-2 variants. Regarding treatment: roughly 19 received Ad26.COV2.S at low or high dose, single or two shots; roughly five received placebo; per-sample allocation not given. Vaccine and placebo recipients were sampled on day 63 after the first injection. Germline assignment: CDR1 SNHLY and CDR2 FYNNEI. The CDR3 spans 13 residues. V gave up 5 bases and J gave up 3 bases; unmatched junction bases: 3. About this clone itself: Its antigen is unknown.

General observations from the study: Spike-specific responses of CD8+ and CD4+ T cells were reported to display substantial breadth after vaccination. Placebo recipients trailed vaccine recipients in spike-specific TCR breadth.

This table comes from immunoSEQ multiplex PCR, and its TCRdb copy is limited to in-frame clones, with some not included. The data show fewer than 400,000 clones, roughly nine tenths seen once. This TCR was recovered from a person aged 18-60 years who received the Ad26.COV2.S COVID-19 vaccine or a placebo. Source: peripheral blood, taken in a trial of Ad26.COV2.S vaccine versus placebo. The chain is built from TRBV2 and TRBJ1-1, with 7 bases lining up with TRBD1. The CDR3 protein is CASSPTGDTEAFF. The CDR3 DNA reads as TGTGCCAGCAGTCCTACAGGGGACACTGAAGCTTTCTTT.